These 12 T cell receptor beta chains came from one sample sequenced in a study of shared clonotypes between healthy human individuals. Naive CD8 cells, CD45RO-negative and positively selected for CCR7, excluded terminally differentiated effector memory CD45RA+ cells. Assay used: immunoSEQ multiplex PCR; TCRdb lists only in-frame clones, some missing. The sample records roughly 2,000,000 clones, about 95% being singletons. Source material: naive CD8+ T cells sorted from blood. The receptors were gathered from a man aged 18 to 30 in good health.

V usage is TRBV10-3 and J usage is TRBJ2-3; 7 bases are a match to TRBD1. Germline trimming cut 9 bases from V and 0 bases from J; bases unmatched to any gene: 9. This CDR3 region has 15 residues. Germline V gives CDR1 ENHRY, CDR2 SYGVKD. CDR3 bases: TGTGCCATTGGGTTTGACAGGGTCAGCACAGATACGCAGTATTTT. Translation: CAIGFDRVSTDTQYF.

This clone was recorded once. As DNA, the CDR3 is TGTGCCAGCCGCCGACAGGAGAACTACGAGCAGTACTTC. Its translation is CASRRQENYEQYF. V gene TRBV5-4 combines with J gene TRBJ2-7; a possible D gene is TRBD1 (6 bases). CDR3 size: 13 residues. CDR1 and CDR2 from the germline V gene are SGHNT and YYREEE (reference sequence). The V gene lost 7 bases and the J gene lost 3 bases, with 14 bases spanning the gap.

A note on this clone: The same CDR3 is also encoded by other DNA sequences in this sample. This chain uses TRBV27 with TRBJ1-5; D is unclear. The CDR3 is made up of 14 amino acids. V gave up 3 bases and J gave up 0 bases, with 6 bases separating them. The germline gives CDR1 MNHEY, CDR2 SMNVEV (reference sequence). This CDR3 reads CASSLRDSNQPQHF. CDR3 nucleotide sequence: TGTGCCAGCAGTTTGCGGGATAGCAATCAGCCCCAGCATTTT.

The chain combines TRBV13 with TRBJ2-1; 9 bases line up with TRBD1. CDR1 PRHDT and CDR2 FYEKMQ come from the germline V gene (reference sequence). V lost 5 bases to trimming and J lost 5 bases; unmatched junction nucleotides: 7. The CDR3 runs to 15 residues. CDR3 loop: CASSAPGQGNNEQFF. The DNA of the CDR3 is TGTGCCAGCAGCGCACCGGGACAGGGCAACAATGAGCAGTTCTTC.

This clone is a singleton in its sample. Additional DNA sequences in this sample encode the identical CDR3. This CDR3 is CASSLASGETQYF. CDR3 nucleotide sequence: TGTGCCAGCAGCTTGGCTAGCGGGGAGACCCAGTACTTC. V usage is TRBV5-6 and J usage is TRBJ2-5, with TRBD2 identical over 8 bases. With V trimmed by 0 bases and J by 5 bases, 0 bases remained unmatched. Germline-derived CDR1 and CDR2 are SGHDT and YYEEEE. This CDR3 is built from 13 residues.

The chain links TRBV28 to TRBJ1-1; 8 nucleotides align to TRBD1. V trimming: 5 bases; J trimming: 3 bases; junction bases outside the gene matches: 8. The CDR3 runs to 15 residues. Germline V lookup: CDR1 MDHEN, CDR2 SYDVKM. The CDR3 DNA is TGTGCCAGCAGTGAAACCGGGACAGGATACACTGAAGCTTTCTTT. Protein product: CASSETGTGYTEAFF.

This clone has a single count. The rearrangement uses TRBV7-9 and TRBJ2-2; 8 nucleotides line up with TRBD1. The CDR3 spans 16 residues. The germline gives CDR1 SEHNR, CDR2 FQNEAQ (reference sequence). The V gene end was trimmed by 5 bases and the J gene end by 2 bases; junction bases not matched to a gene: 7. The CDR3 is CASSGIQGGNTGELFF. The CDR3 DNA reads TGTGCCAGCAGCGGAATACAGGGGGGAAACACCGGGGAGCTGTTTTTT.

The gene calls are TRBV9 and TRBJ2-7; D may be TRBD1 or TRBD2 (5 bases each). Germline CDR1 is SGDLS and CDR2 is YYNGEE. Trimming removed 4 bases from V and 5 bases from J, with 16 bases in between. This CDR3 is 14 amino acids long. The CDR3 is CASSPLAGTHEQYF. As DNA, the CDR3 is TGTGCCAGCAGCCCGCTGGCCGGGACCCACGAGCAGTACTTC.

This chain joins TRBV5-4 and TRBJ2-5; the match to TRBD1 covers 11 bases. This CDR3 contains 17 residues. Trimming at V came to 0 bases and at J to 4 bases, leaving 8 bases not matched to a gene. Germline V gene lookup returns CDR1 SGHNT and CDR2 YYREEE (reference sequence). As DNA, the CDR3 is TGTGCCAGCAGCTTGGGGTATGGGACAGGGGGAAGAGAGACCCAGTACTTC. It is translated as CASSLGYGTGGRETQYF.

This clone was observed a handful of times. J is TRBJ2-5 and V is TRBV11-2; D not certain. V lost 5 bases, J lost 9 bases, and 13 bases lay in between. The CDR3 is made up of 12 amino acids. Germline V lookup: CDR1 SGHAT, CDR2 FQNNGV. This CDR3 is CASSPVEVPQYF. The CDR3 DNA follows: TGTGCCAGCAGCCCCGTCGAGGTGCCCCAGTACTTC. The full variable domain, rest sourced from reference TRBV11-2 and TRBJ2-5, is EAGVAQSPRYKIIEKRQSVAFWCNPISGHATLYWYQQILGQGPKLLIQFQNNGVVDDSQLPKDRFSAERLKGVDSTLKIQPAKLEDSAVYLCASSPVEVPQYFGPGTRLLVL.

The gene calls are TRBV4-1 and TRBJ2-1; D gene ambiguous. V lost 0 bases and J lost 9, with 3 bases in between. Germline CDR1 and CDR2: MGHRA and YSYEKL. The CDR3 runs to 11 residues. The CDR3 DNA reads as TGCGCCAGCAGCCAAGACGGTGAGCAGTTCTTC. The encoded protein is CASSQDGEQFF.

This chain uses TRBV5-6 with TRBJ1-2, with 8 bases that match TRBD1. CDR1 is SGHDT and CDR2 is YYEEEE in the germline V gene. The ends lost 2 bases at V and 8 bases at J; junction bases unmatched: 5. The CDR3 has 13 amino acids. CDR3 nucleotide sequence: TGTGCCAGCAGCTTACAGGGGGGCGCGGGCTACACCTTC. Translating it yields CASSLQGGAGYTF.